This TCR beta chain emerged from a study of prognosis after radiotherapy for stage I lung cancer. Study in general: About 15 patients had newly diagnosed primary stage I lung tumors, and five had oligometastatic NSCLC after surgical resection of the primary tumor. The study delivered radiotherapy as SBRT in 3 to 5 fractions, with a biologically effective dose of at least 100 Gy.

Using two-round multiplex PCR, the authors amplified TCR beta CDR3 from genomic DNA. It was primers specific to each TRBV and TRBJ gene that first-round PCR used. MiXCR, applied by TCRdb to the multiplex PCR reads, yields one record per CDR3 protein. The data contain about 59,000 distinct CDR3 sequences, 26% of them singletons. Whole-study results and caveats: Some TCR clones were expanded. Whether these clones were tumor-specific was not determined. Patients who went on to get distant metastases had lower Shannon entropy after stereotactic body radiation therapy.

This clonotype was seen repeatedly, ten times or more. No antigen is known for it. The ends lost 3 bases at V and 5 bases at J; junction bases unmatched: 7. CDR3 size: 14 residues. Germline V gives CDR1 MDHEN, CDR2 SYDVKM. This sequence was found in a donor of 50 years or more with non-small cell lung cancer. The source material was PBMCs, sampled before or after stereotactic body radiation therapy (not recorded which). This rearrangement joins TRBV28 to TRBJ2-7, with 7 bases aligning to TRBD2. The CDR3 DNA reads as TGTGCCAGCAGTTTCAGTGGGGGGGGGGACGAGCAGTACTTC. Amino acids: CASSFSGGGDEQYF.